The clone carrying this TCR beta chain was recorded a few times. The data derive from a study of patients and donors after allogeneic stem cell transplantation. A single record per CDR3 protein comes from TCRdb applying MiXCR to the RT-PCR reads. The sample lists roughly 200,000 distinct CDR3 sequences, less than 50% seen once, with 11% in the top ten. V gave up 0 bases and J gave up 4 bases, with 12 bases separating them. The CDR3 is 15 residues long. The rearrangement links TRBV12-3 or TRBV12-4 to TRBJ1-2; D is undetermined. Sequencing was done on a sample of blood, either unsorted or a sorted T cell fraction (not recorded which). The receptor's source is a human donor who was either an allogeneic HSCT recipient or a stem cell or donor lymphocyte infusion donor (not recorded which). It is not recorded whose cells these are; they may come from a transplant donor. The CDR3 spells CASSLAPLRAYGYTF. Written as DNA, the CDR3 is TGTGCCAGCAGTTTAGCCCCCCTTCGGGCCTATGGCTACACCTTC.